The 24 T cell receptor beta chains below all came from one sample that was sequenced in a study of T cell responses to AZD1222 COVID-19 vaccine. TCRdb keeps only in-frame clones here, not all; method: immunoSEQ multiplex PCR. The sample has 150,000 to 200,000 clones; around 93% are singletons. This specimen was peripheral blood, taken on day 0 of AZD1222 vaccination. These receptors were obtained from an adult in good health.

This chain links TRBV6-4 with TRBJ2-7, with a weak D call TRBD1 (6 bases). This CDR3 has 18 amino acids. Germline CDR1 and CDR2: MRHNA and SNTAGT. Trimming left V 0 bases short and J 6 bases short, with 24 bases between. CDR3 loop: CASSDSPSNQGGFCEQYF. For the CDR3, the DNA is TGTGCCAGCAGTGACTCCCCCTCAAATCAAGGGGGATTTTGCGAGCAGTACTTC.

V usage is TRBV2 and J usage is TRBJ1-4; D may be TRBD1 (5 bases). CDR1 is SNHLY, CDR2 FYNNEI, per germline. Trimming cost V 6 bases and J 7 bases, with 15 bases left between them. CDR3 length: 14 amino acids. Here the CDR3 DNA reads TGTGCCAGCAGAGGGGATAGGGGAGGTGAAAAACTGTTTTTT. The encoded protein is CASRGDRGGEKLFF.

The rearrangement links TRBV7-9 to TRBJ1-1, with D unclear. Germline CDR1 reads SEHNR; CDR2 reads FQNEAQ (reference sequence). The CDR3 is 15 residues long. Trimming took 5 bases from V and 5 from J, leaving 18 bases between them. The CDR3, as DNA: TGTGCCAGCAGCCAGACCGGTGGGGTTCCGACTGAAGCTTTCTTT. Amino acids: CASSQTGGVPTEAFF.

This chain joins TRBV4-2 and TRBJ2-7; 7 bases are shared with TRBD2. V shed 4 bases, J shed 3 bases, and the junction held 9 bases outside the gene matches. Per the germline V gene, CDR1 is LGHNA and CDR2 is YNFKEQ. CDR3 size: 15 residues. CDR3 region: CASSLQTSIFYEQYF. As DNA, the CDR3 is TGTGCCAGCAGCCTCCAGACTAGCATCTTCTACGAGCAGTACTTC.

The V call is TRBV7-2, the J call TRBJ1-1; D is uncertain. The CDR3 loop spans 11 amino acids. Per germline, CDR1 SGHTA and CDR2 FQGNSA. V shed 4 bases and J shed 5 bases, with 5 bases lying between them. CDR3 nucleotide sequence: TGTGCCAGCAGCTCAAGGACTGAAGCTTTCTTT. This encodes CASSSRTEAFF.

The J gene is TRBJ1-1, the V gene TRBV10-3, with D possibly TRBD1 on 6 matching bases. The CDR3 runs to 13 residues. Germline CDR1 ENHRY, CDR2 SYGVKD. Deletions cut 11 bases from V and 1 base from J, with 14 bases between. The CDR3, as DNA: TGTGCCTCTCAAGGGACACCGAACACTGAAGCTTTCTTT. Its translation: CASQGTPNTEAFF.

V is TRBV28 and J is TRBJ1-2; no clear D gene. V was cut by 2 bases and J by 4 bases, with 20 bases left in between. Germline V gene data show CDR1 as MDHEN and CDR2 as SYDVKM. This CDR3 contains 17 residues. The CDR3 region has the DNA TGTGCCAGCAGTTTAACCACCTGGGAGCCCCTTGGCTATGGCTACACCTTC. As protein: CASSLTTWEPLGYGYTF.

The V gene is TRBV13, the J gene TRBJ2-5; D not certain. This CDR3 comprises 14 residues. The V end was cut by 2 bases, the J end by 7 bases, with 14 bases between. Germline-derived CDR1 and CDR2 are PRHDT and FYEKMQ (reference sequence). The CDR3 here is CASSLRHQPATQYF. CDR3 sequence (DNA): TGTGCCAGCAGCTTACGCCACCAACCGGCGACCCAGTACTTC.

V is TRBV24-1 and J is TRBJ2-3, with a possible D match to TRBD2 (5 bases). The CDR3 is 12 amino acids. V dropped 11 bases and J dropped 1 base, with 9 bases sitting between them. The V gene's germline CDR1 is KGHDR and CDR2 SFDVKD. The CDR3 loop is CASAGGTDTQYF. The CDR3 region has the DNA TGTGCCAGCGCGGGTGGCACAGATACGCAGTATTTT.

The chain is built from TRBV10-3 and TRBJ1-4; TRBD1 is a possible D gene (6 bases). Germline values: CDR1 ENHRY, CDR2 SYGVKD. V gave up 8 bases and J gave up 6 bases, with 19 bases separating them. The CDR3 length is 15 residues. The CDR3 bases are TGTGCCATCCGGGACACCGAAATGGGGGATGAAAAACTGTTTTTT. It specifies CAIRDTEMGDEKLFF.

In its sample, this clone was seen a few times. The chain employs TRBV9 and TRBJ2-1; the D call may be TRBD1 or TRBD2 (6 bases each). The CDR3 spans 14 residues. Trimming removed 6 bases at V and 12 bases at J, with 22 bases between. Germline lookup yields CDR1 SGDLS and CDR2 YYNGEE. The CDR3 is CASTPGARKEGQFF. The DNA for the CDR3 is TGTGCCAGCACACCGGGGGCGAGGAAAGAGGGGCAGTTCTTC.

Here the CDR3 reads CASSERYEQYF. CDR3 DNA sequence: TGTGCCAGCAGTGAGAGGTACGAGCAGTACTTC. The rearrangement links TRBV25-1 to TRBJ2-7; D unclear. This CDR3 has 11 residues. Germline CDR1 and CDR2: MGHDK and SYGVNS. The V and J ends lost 3 bases and 4 bases respectively, with 4 bases between them.

This chain uses TRBV10-3 with TRBJ1-2; TRBD1 agrees at 8 bases. CDR1 and CDR2 (germline): ENHRY, SYGVKD. The V segment lost 10 bases and the J segment 5 bases; nucleotides outside the gene matches: 6. The CDR3 contains 12 residues. The CDR3 reads CATGQGGYGYTF. As DNA, the CDR3 is TGTGCCACTGGACAGGGCGGGTATGGCTACACCTTC.

The V and J genes are TRBV4-2 and TRBJ2-1; possible D gene TRBD2, 6 bases. Germline V gene data show CDR1 as LGHNA and CDR2 as YNFKEQ. V lost 4 bases, J lost 2 bases, and 15 bases lay in between. This CDR3 comprises 16 residues. CDR3 region: CASSPLAGKPYNEQFF. The CDR3 coding sequence is TGTGCCAGCAGCCCTTTGGCGGGGAAGCCCTACAATGAGCAGTTCTTC.

This sequence joins TRBV18 and TRBJ2-5, with TRBD1 matching over 11 bases. CDR3 size: 17 residues. V lost 3 bases to trimming and J lost 3 bases; unmatched junction nucleotides: 9. Per the germline V gene, CDR1 is KGHSH and CDR2 is LQKENI. CDR3 coding DNA: TGTGCCAGCTCACCTACGCGTGTGGGACAGGGGGAAGAGACCCAGTACTTC. This encodes CASSPTRVGQGEETQYF.

The chain employs TRBV6-5 and TRBJ1-1, with D perhaps TRBD1 (6 bases). This CDR3 contains 13 residues. From germline, CDR1 is MNHEY and CDR2 SVGAGI. The V gene lost 4 bases and the J gene lost 4 bases, with 10 bases spanning the gap. The CDR3 region has the DNA TGTGCCAGCAGTTCCAGGGGCGGCACTGAAGCTTTCTTT. It codes for CASSSRGGTEAFF.

The chain joins TRBV12-2 to TRBJ2-2; whether TRBD1, the table's D call, matches the DNA was not checked. TRBV12-2 is a pseudogene. This CDR3 comprises 16 residues. CDR3: CASRLIGQADTGELFF. The CDR3 coding sequence is TGTGCAAGTCGCTTAATCGGACAGGCGGACACCGGGGAGCTGTTTTTT.

The chain joins TRBV9 to TRBJ2-3; 9 bases match TRBD1. In germline, CDR1 is SGDLS, CDR2 YYNGEE. The V gene end was trimmed by 5 bases and the J gene end by 4 bases; junction bases not matched to a gene: 8. The CDR3 is made up of 15 amino acids. CDR3 nucleotide sequence: TGTGCCAGCAGTGCGAGGACAGGGGTCTCAGATACGCAGTATTTT. Amino acids: CASSARTGVSDTQYF.

The chain combines TRBV6-2 or TRBV6-3 with TRBJ1-6; no firm D call. Germline CDR1 MNHEY, CDR2 SVGEGT. The V end was cut by 2 bases, the J end by 6 bases, with 20 bases between. This CDR3 comprises 18 residues. CDR3: CASSYHLERALPNSPLHF. CDR3 sequence (DNA): TGTGCCAGCAGTTACCACCTGGAAAGGGCTCTTCCTAATTCACCCCTCCACTTT.

This clone has just one count. The V and J genes are TRBV19 and TRBJ2-7, with 11 positions matching TRBD2. There are 15 residues in the CDR3. Looked up from germline, CDR1 is LNHDA and CDR2 is SQIVND (reference sequence). The trim removed 8 bases at V and 4 bases at J, leaving 10 bases unmatched. CDR3 DNA: TGTGCCAGTTGGGGCGCGTCTAGCGGGAGGTACGAGCAGTACTTC. Its translation is CASWGASSGRYEQYF.

About this clone itself: One junction end disagrees with the germline gene, perhaps due to a read error. The chain joins TRBV7-7 to TRBJ2-7; D gene unclear. Germline assignment: CDR1 SSHAT and CDR2 FNYEAQ (reference sequence). This CDR3 is 13 amino acids long. The CDR3 DNA follows: TGTGCTAGCAGCTTAGGACGGACGTACGAGCAGTACTTC. The encoded protein is CASSLGRTYEQYF. The full variable domain, in which reference TRBV7-7 and TRBJ2-7 provide the parts outside the CDR3, is GAGVSQSPRYKVTKRGQDVTLRCDPISSHATLYWYQQALGQGPEFLTYFNYEAQPDKSGLPSDRFSAERPEGSISTLTIQRTEQRDSAMYRCASSLGRTYEQYFGPGTRLTVT.

In its sample, this clone was seen once. V and J are TRBV28 and TRBJ1-2, with D possibly matching TRBD1 (6 bases). The CDR3 contains 14 residues. CDR1 and CDR2 (germline): MDHEN, SYDVKM. V was cut by 4 bases and J by 8 bases, with 17 bases left in between. The CDR3: CASSSHRTANGYTF. The CDR3 nucleotides are TGTGCCAGCAGTTCCCACCGGACAGCCAACGGCTACACCTTC.

V usage is TRBV6-5 and J usage is TRBJ2-7; 7 nucleotides agree with TRBD1. The germline CDR1 and CDR2 sequences are MNHEY and SVGAGI. This CDR3 has 14 residues. The V gene end was trimmed by 5 bases and the J gene end by 1 base; junction bases not matched to a gene: 5. The CDR3 protein is CASSLYRGSYEQYF. CDR3 DNA: TGTGCCAGCAGTCTTTACAGGGGTTCCTACGAGCAGTACTTC.

This clone has only one observation. The rearrangement links TRBV18 to TRBJ2-4; 12 bases map to TRBD2. V dropped 2 bases and J dropped 0; count of bases not matched to a gene: 8. CDR3 size: 19 residues. In germline, CDR1 is KGHSH, CDR2 LQKENI. CDR3 coding DNA: TGTGCCAGCTCACCAATGACTAGCGGGAGTACCCTAGCCAAAAACATTCAGTACTTC. This sequence encodes CASSPMTSGSTLAKNIQYF.